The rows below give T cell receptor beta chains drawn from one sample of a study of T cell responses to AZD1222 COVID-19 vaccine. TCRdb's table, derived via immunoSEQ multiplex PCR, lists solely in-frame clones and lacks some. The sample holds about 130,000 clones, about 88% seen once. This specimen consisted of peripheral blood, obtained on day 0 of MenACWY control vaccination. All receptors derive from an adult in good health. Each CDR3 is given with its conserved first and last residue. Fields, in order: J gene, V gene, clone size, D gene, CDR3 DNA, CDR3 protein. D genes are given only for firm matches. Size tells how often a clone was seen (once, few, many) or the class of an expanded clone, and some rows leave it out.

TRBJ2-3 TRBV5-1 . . TGCGCCAGCAGCTTGGGTAGTAGCGAGGCAGATACGCAGTATTTT CASSLGSSEADTQYF
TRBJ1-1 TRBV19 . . TGTGCCAGTAGTACTTCCGGCATGAACACTGAAGCTTTCTTT CASSTSGMNTEAFF
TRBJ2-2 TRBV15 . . TGTGCCACCAGCAGGTCAGGGACCGGGGAGCTGTTTTTT CATSRSGTGELFF
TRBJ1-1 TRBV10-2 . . TGCGCCAGCAGTGAATACAGGAACACTGAAGCTTTCTTT CASSEYRNTEAFF
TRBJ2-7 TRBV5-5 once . TGTGCCAGCAGCTGGGGAGGGGGCCCATCCTACGAGCAGTACTTC CASSWGGGPSYEQYF
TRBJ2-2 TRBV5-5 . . TGTGCCAGCACCCCCGTTGGGGGTTGGAACACCGGGGAGCTGTTTTTT CASTPVGGWNTGELFF
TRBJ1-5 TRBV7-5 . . TGTGTCAGAAGCTTACGAAATTTAATAGGCGAGGGAATAGAAATATATCAGCCCCAGCATTTT CVRSLRNLIGEGIEIYQPQHF
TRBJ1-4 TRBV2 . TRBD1 TGTGCCAGCAGGCAGGGGGCGGATGAAAAACTGTTTTTT CASRQGADEKLFF
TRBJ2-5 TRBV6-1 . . TGTGCCAGCAGTGAAACAGGGTATGGGACCCAGTACTTC CASSETGYGTQYF
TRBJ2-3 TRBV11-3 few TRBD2 TGTGCCAGCAGCTCCACAGCGGGAAAGGGGCACACAGATACGCAGTATTTT CASSSTAGKGHTDTQYF
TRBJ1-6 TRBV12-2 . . TGTGCAACTTATAATTCACCCCTCCACTTT CATYNSPLHF